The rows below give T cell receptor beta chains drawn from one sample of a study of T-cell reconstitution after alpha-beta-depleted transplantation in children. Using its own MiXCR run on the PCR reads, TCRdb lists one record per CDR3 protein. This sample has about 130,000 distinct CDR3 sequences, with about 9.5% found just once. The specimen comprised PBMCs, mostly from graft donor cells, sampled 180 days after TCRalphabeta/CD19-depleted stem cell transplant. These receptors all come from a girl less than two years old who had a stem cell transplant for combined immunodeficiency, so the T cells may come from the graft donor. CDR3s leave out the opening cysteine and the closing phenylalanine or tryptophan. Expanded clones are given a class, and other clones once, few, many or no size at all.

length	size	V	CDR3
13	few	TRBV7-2	ASSLSAARTDTQY
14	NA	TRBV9	ASSVGSGSGKYEQF
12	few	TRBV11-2	ASSNGTWLSIQY
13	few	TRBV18	ASSLDRETGNTIY
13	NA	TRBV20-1	SATPGQGSTETQY
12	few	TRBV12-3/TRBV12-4	ASIGAGAGNEQF
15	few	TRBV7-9	ASSWPPGTPEGNEQF
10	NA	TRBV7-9	ASSSGVYEQY
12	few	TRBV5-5	ASTKQGADQPQH
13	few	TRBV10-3	AISEERGDTDTQY